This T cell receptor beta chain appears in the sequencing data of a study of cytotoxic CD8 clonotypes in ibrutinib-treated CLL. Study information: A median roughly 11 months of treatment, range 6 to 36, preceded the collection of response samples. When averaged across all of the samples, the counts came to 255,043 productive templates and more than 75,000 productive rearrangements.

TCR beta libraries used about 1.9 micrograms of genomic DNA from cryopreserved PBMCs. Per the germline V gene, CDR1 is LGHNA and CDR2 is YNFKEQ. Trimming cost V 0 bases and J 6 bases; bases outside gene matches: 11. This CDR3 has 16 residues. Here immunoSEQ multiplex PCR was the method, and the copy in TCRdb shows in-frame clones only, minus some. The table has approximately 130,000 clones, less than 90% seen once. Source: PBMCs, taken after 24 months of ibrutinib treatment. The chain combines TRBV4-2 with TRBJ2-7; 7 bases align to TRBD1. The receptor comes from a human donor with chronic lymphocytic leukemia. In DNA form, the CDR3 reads TGTGCCAGCAGCCAAGACCCAATGACAGGGTTCCCCGAGCAGTACTTC. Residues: CASSQDPMTGFPEQYF.